This T cell receptor (beta chain) was obtained from a study of blood T cell repertoires in COVID-19. How the authors handled the data: Counts of nucleated cells, estimated from reference gene primer amplification, were obtained. Sequencing used immunoSEQ multiplex PCR; TCRdb keeps in-frame clones, though not all of them. D and trimming were read from the DNA, whereas the V and J calls and clone size are those reported in that table. Of some 76,000 clones in the sample, around 90% are singletons; the top ten hold roughly a tenth. Germline V gene lookup returns CDR1 SGHDT and CDR2 YYEEEE. The CDR3 runs to 14 residues. Deletions cut 4 bases from V and 2 bases from J, with 12 bases between.

This receptor was taken from a woman younger than 30 with acute or convalescent COVID-19. Source material: peripheral blood. The chain is built from TRBV5-6 and TRBJ1-1; D is possibly TRBD1 (6 bases). The CDR3, as DNA: TGTGCCAGCAGCCCAATCAGGGGAAACACTGAAGCTTTCTTT. It encodes CASSPIRGNTEAFF.